A single sample is the source of the 9 T cell receptor beta chains below, sequenced in a study of somatic mutations in cytotoxic T cells in rheumatoid arthritis. The table came from immunoSEQ multiplex PCR; TCRdb's copy has only in-frame clones and leaves some out. This sample has about 15,000 clones, with over 60% found just once. The sequenced sample was CD8+ T cells sorted from blood. All receptors derive from an adult with rheumatoid arthritis.

The chain couples TRBV4-1 to TRBJ2-7; 10 nucleotides match TRBD1. The CDR3 sequence is 17 residues long. The V gene end was trimmed by 5 bases and the J gene end by 2 bases; junction bases not matched to a gene: 12. Germline V gene data show CDR1 as MGHRA and CDR2 as YSYEKL. The CDR3 bases are TGCGCCAGCAGCAGGACTCCCGAGGGACAGGGGACCTACGAGCAGTACTTC. It specifies CASSRTPEGQGTYEQYF.

The chain joins TRBV2 to TRBJ2-7; 13 positions match TRBD2. The CDR3 consists of 20 residues. From germline, CDR1 is SNHLY and CDR2 FYNNEI. V gave up 3 bases and J gave up 4 bases; unmatched junction bases: 18. The CDR3 region is CASSDTSGLAGDSPSYEQYF. CDR3 in DNA: TGTGCCAGCAGTGATACATCAGGACTAGCGGGAGACTCGCCGTCGTACGAGCAGTACTTC. Together with reference TRBV2 and TRBJ2-7, the CDR3 gives the full variable domain: EPEVTQTPSHQVTQMGQEVILRCVPISNHLYFYWYRQILGQKVEFLVSFYNNEISEKSEIFDDQFSVERPDGSNFTLKIRSTKLEDSAMYFCASSDTSGLAGDSPSYEQYFGPGTRLTVT.

The V gene is TRBV28, the J gene TRBJ2-7, with D perhaps assigned TRBD1 or TRBD2 (6 bases each). V lost 4 bases to trimming and J lost 4 bases, with 17 bases between them. Germline-derived CDR1 and CDR2 are MDHEN and SYDVKM. CDR3 size: 15 residues. DNA for the CDR3: TGTGCCAGCAGTTCCCTGTGGCAGGGGACTTACGAGCAGTACTTC. Translation: CASSSLWQGTYEQYF. The variable domain in full, completed from reference TRBV28 and TRBJ2-7, reads DVKVTQSSRYLVKRTGEKVFLECVQDMDHENMFWYRQDPGLGLRLIYFSYDVKMKEKGDIPEGYSVSREKKERFSLILESASTNQTSMYLCASSSLWQGTYEQYFGPGTRLTVT.

The V call is TRBV30, the J call TRBJ1-1; no definite D call. V lost 3 bases, J lost 2 bases, and 13 bases lay in between. CDR3 length equals 14 residues. The germline V gene encodes CDR1 GTSNPN and CDR2 SVGIG (reference sequence). This CDR3 reads CAWRVKGYNTEAFF. In nucleotides, the CDR3 is TGTGCCTGGAGAGTTAAAGGCTACAACACTGAAGCTTTCTTT. The complete variable domain, with remaining parts taken from reference TRBV30 and TRBJ1-1, reads SQTIHQWPATLVQPVGSPLSLECTVEGTSNPNLYWYRQAAGRGLQLLFYSVGIGQISSEVPQNLSASRPQDRQFILSSKKLLLSDSGFYLCAWRVKGYNTEAFFGQGTRLTVV.

The rearrangement links TRBV6-4 to TRBJ1-5; TRBD1 matches 7 bases. Germline V gene data show CDR1 as MRHNA and CDR2 as SNTAGT. This CDR3 comprises 16 residues. The V segment lost 3 bases and the J segment 2 bases; nucleotides outside the gene matches: 7. The chain's CDR3 is CASSESAGGGNQPQHF. The CDR3 nucleotides are TGTGCCAGCAGTGAGTCGGCAGGGGGAGGCAATCAGCCCCAGCATTTT.

This clone was seen only a few times. V and J are TRBV6-1 and TRBJ2-2; the D call may be TRBD1 or TRBD2 (6 bases each). V shed 2 bases and J shed 4 bases, with 11 bases lying between them. The CDR3 has 15 amino acids. Per germline, CDR1 MNHNS and CDR2 SASEGT. CDR3 in DNA: TGTGCCAGCAGTGAAACTGGAGGGGGCACCGGGGAGCTGTTTTTT. Translating it yields CASSETGGGTGELFF.

The chain employs TRBV30 and TRBJ1-1, with 7 positions matching TRBD1. The V gene's germline CDR1 is GTSNPN and CDR2 SVGIG (reference sequence). The CDR3 spans 15 residues. Losses at the gene ends were 3 bases for V and 3 bases for J; bases not matched to a gene: 10. The CDR3 nucleotides are TGTGCCTGGAGGGACTTCACGACAGGGTACACTGAAGCTTTCTTT. Translation gives CAWRDFTTGYTEAFF. The entire variable domain, with the rest obtained from reference TRBV30 and TRBJ1-1, is as follows: SQTIHQWPATLVQPVGSPLSLECTVEGTSNPNLYWYRQAAGRGLQLLFYSVGIGQISSEVPQNLSASRPQDRQFILSSKKLLLSDSGFYLCAWRDFTTGYTEAFFGQGTRLTVV.

The J gene is TRBJ2-1, the V gene TRBV6-5; 7 bases are shared with TRBD2. The CDR3 consists of 16 residues. CDR1 is MNHEY, CDR2 SVGAGI, per germline. Trimming took 0 bases from V and 4 from J; bases not matched to a gene: 6. CDR3 DNA: TGTGCCAGCAGTTACTCTCCAGCGGGGAGTTACAATGAGCAGTTCTTC. Its protein product is CASSYSPAGSYNEQFF.

The chain is built from TRBV27 and TRBJ2-7; 10 bases match TRBD2. Germline trimming cut 0 bases from V and 3 bases from J; bases unmatched to any gene: 2. Per the germline V gene, CDR1 is MNHEY and CDR2 is SMNVEV (reference sequence). This CDR3 comprises 15 residues. The CDR3 is CASSLSPSGSYEQYF. In DNA form, the CDR3 reads TGTGCCAGCAGTTTATCTCCTAGCGGGAGCTACGAGCAGTACTTC.